This entry lists 15 T cell receptor beta chains sequenced from one sample in a study of memory CD4+ T cells and cytomegalovirus serostatus (dated by TCRdb to the late 2010s). The library came from the immunoSEQ multiplex PCR assay. What TCRdb holds here is the immuneACCESS table cut down to in-frame rearrangements. Part of the clones is not present; checked against another copy, under half of the missing clones reflect an unresolved V gene, and the others are unexplained. This sample is represented by around 53,000 clones; around 83% of them were singletons. Of the sample, around 1.3% falls within the top ten clones. A FACSAria II was used to sort memory CD4+ T cells, defined as single viable CD3+CD4+CD8-CD45RO+ cells. The sequencing sample was made of memory CD4+ T cells from blood. These receptor sequences come from an adult in good health and CMV-seropositive.

This chain joins TRBV4-2 and TRBJ1-1; D unresolved. Germline CDR1 is LGHNA and CDR2 is YNFKEQ. V was cut by 3 bases and J by 0 bases, with 5 bases left in between. The CDR3 covers 13 residues. In nucleotides, the CDR3 is TGTGCCAGCAGCCAGGTTTTGAACACTGAAGCTTTCTTT. This gives the protein CASSQVLNTEAFF.

This rearrangement joins TRBV10-1 to TRBJ2-1; D remains ambiguous. The germline CDR1 and CDR2 sequences are WNHNN and SYGVQD (reference sequence). The CDR3 covers 12 residues. V gave up 2 bases and J gave up 12 bases, with 11 bases separating them. CDR3 sequence: CASSEARGPQFF. Here the CDR3 DNA reads TGCGCCAGCAGTGAGGCTCGTGGGCCGCAGTTCTTC.

This clone was seen more than once but under ten times. The CDR3 loop is CASSSPSGGETEAFF. The CDR3 DNA follows: TGTGCCAGCAGTTCCCCCTCAGGGGGTGAGACTGAAGCTTTCTTT. The chain has TRBV28 and TRBJ1-1; 7 bases line up with TRBD1. Per germline, CDR1 MDHEN and CDR2 SYDVKM. The trim removed 4 bases at V and 5 bases at J, leaving 10 bases unmatched. The CDR3 has 15 residues.

The rearrangement uses TRBV6-4 and TRBJ1-6, with 8 bases matching TRBD1. In germline, CDR1 is MRHNA, CDR2 SNTAGT. The CDR3 is made up of 15 amino acids. V lost 4 bases, J lost 6 bases, and 5 bases stayed unmatched. CDR3 loop: CASSADRGTNSPLHF. The CDR3 DNA is TGTGCCAGCAGTGCAGACAGGGGCACTAATTCACCCCTCCACTTT.

This chain connects TRBV6-1 to TRBJ1-1; TRBD1 matches 8 bases. Germline V gene sequence: CDR1 MNHNS, CDR2 SASEGT. The length of the CDR3 is 13 residues. V dropped 8 bases and J dropped 5; count of bases not matched to a gene: 7. DNA for the CDR3: TGTGCCAGCCAGGACAGGGCTAGGACTGAAGCTTTCTTT. It encodes CASQDRARTEAFF.

In regard to this clone: The same CDR3 also results from other DNA sequences found in this sample. The rearrangement uses TRBV6-6 and TRBJ2-5, with no clear D. CDR3 length: 14 residues. Germline lookup yields CDR1 MNHNY and CDR2 SVGAGI (reference sequence). V lost 0 bases to trimming and J lost 0 bases, with 5 bases between them. CDR3 loop: CASSYSAYQETQYF. The CDR3 bases are TGTGCCAGCAGTTACTCGGCTTACCAAGAGACCCAGTACTTC.

This chain connects TRBV10-2 to TRBJ2-7; 8 nucleotides align to TRBD2. J lost 0 bases, V lost 5 bases, and 12 bases had no gene match. Germline CDR1 and CDR2: WSHSY and SAAADI. CDR3 length equals 17 residues. CDR3: CASSRVAGPSSSYEQYF. The DNA of the CDR3 is TGCGCCAGCAGTAGGGTAGCGGGGCCCTCGAGCTCCTACGAGCAGTACTTC.

The chain combines TRBV18 with TRBJ1-4; D might be TRBD1 (5 bases). There are 12 residues in the CDR3. The V end was cut by 4 bases, the J end by 5 bases, with 5 bases between. Germline V gene sequence: CDR1 KGHSH, CDR2 LQKENI. The CDR3 DNA reads as TGTGCCAGCTCACGGGGGAATGAAAAACTGTTTTTT. Protein sequence: CASSRGNEKLFF.

The chain carries TRBV2 and TRBJ1-5; 7 nucleotides agree with TRBD1. There are 14 residues in the CDR3. Trimming took 6 bases from V and 4 from J; bases not matched to a gene: 6. CDR1 and CDR2 (germline): SNHLY, FYNNEI. CDR3 in DNA: TGTGCCAGCAGAAGGGACAGTAAAAATCAGCCCCAGCATTTT. Its protein is CASRRDSKNQPQHF.

This clone was found a few times. The chain couples TRBV19 to TRBJ1-1; TRBD1 is a possible D gene (5 bases). The CDR3 sequence is 13 residues long. Germline V gene sequence: CDR1 LNHDA, CDR2 SQIVND (reference sequence). V was shortened by 0 bases and J by 8 bases, with 10 bases between the two germline ends. The CDR3 loop reads CASSIDRAAEAFF. In DNA form, the CDR3 reads TGTGCCAGTAGTATAGACAGGGCAGCCGAAGCTTTCTTT.

About this clone: This may come from a read error, since a much larger clone is one base off. This chain uses TRBV19 with TRBJ1-5, with 10 bases that match TRBD1. Germline loops: CDR1 LNHDA, CDR2 SQIVND (reference sequence). CDR3 length equals 16 residues. With 3 bases clipped from V and 2 bases from J, the junction kept 4 bases outside the gene matches. The CDR3 loop is CASSIPGTGGNQPQHF. The CDR3 region has the DNA TGTGCCAGTAGTATCCCCGGGACAGGGGGCAATCAGCCCCAGCATTTT.

The chain has TRBV11-3 and TRBJ2-1, with 13 positions matching TRBD2. With V trimmed by 1 base and J by 10 bases, 1 base remained unmatched. The CDR3 consists of 14 residues. From germline, CDR1 is SGHNT and CDR2 YENEEA. The CDR3 is CASSLGTSGREQFF. Written as DNA, the CDR3 is TGTGCCAGCAGCTTAGGGACTAGCGGGAGAGAGCAGTTCTTC.

The V gene is TRBV5-4, the J gene TRBJ2-7, with D possibly being TRBD2 (5 bases). Trimming cost V 4 bases and J 2 bases, with 13 bases left between them. The length of the CDR3 is 14 residues. Germline V gene sequence: CDR1 SGHNT, CDR2 YYREEE (reference sequence). CDR3: CASSPDFFTYEQYF. CDR3 sequence (DNA): TGTGCCAGCAGCCCGGACTTTTTCACCTACGAGCAGTACTTC.

The V call is TRBV7-2, the J call TRBJ2-2, with 7 bases aligning to TRBD2. CDR1 and CDR2 (germline): SGHTA, FQGNSA. There are 14 residues in the CDR3. Germline trimming cut 6 bases from V and 7 bases from J; bases unmatched to any gene: 8. CDR3 coding DNA: TGTGCCAGCAGATCTGCCGGGGGGAGCGGGGAGCTGTTTTTT. Translated: CASRSAGGSGELFF.

This chain connects TRBV7-9 to TRBJ1-1; maybe TRBD1 (5 bases). The V gene's germline CDR1 is SEHNR and CDR2 FQNEAQ (reference sequence). V gave up 4 bases and J gave up 2 bases, with 8 bases separating them. This CDR3 has 13 amino acids. The CDR3 here is CASSSGLNTEAFF. Written as DNA, the CDR3 is TGTGCCAGCAGCTCGGGGCTCAACACTGAAGCTTTCTTT.